These 4 T cell receptor beta chains were all obtained from the same sample, sequenced in a study of T cell responses to AZD1222 COVID-19 vaccine. Sequencing was performed with immunoSEQ multiplex PCR; in TCRdb, only in-frame clones are kept and a portion is missing. The sample records 88,000 or so clones, 85% to 90% being singletons. The specimen was peripheral blood, collected 28 days after the second AZD1222 dose. All receptors come from an adult who received the AZD1222 COVID-19 vaccine.

In its sample, this clone was seen once. V usage is TRBV6-5 and J usage is TRBJ1-4; D is possibly TRBD1 (6 bases). The CDR3 has 13 residues. Germline lookup yields CDR1 MNHEY and CDR2 SVGAGI. The germline V and J ends were trimmed by 4 bases and 8 bases, with 11 bases remaining between them. The CDR3 sequence: CASSLGAAEKLFF. CDR3 sequence (DNA): TGTGCCAGCAGTTTGGGGGCGGCCGAAAAACTGTTTTTT.

V gene TRBV19 combines with J gene TRBJ1-1, with D perhaps TRBD1 (5 bases). The CDR3 length is 13 residues. Trimming removed 5 bases from V and 5 bases from J, with 12 bases in between. CDR1 is LNHDA and CDR2 is SQIVND in the germline V gene (reference sequence). CDR3 nucleotides: TGTGCCAGTAGTTCGGGGCTCGGGACTGAAGCTTTCTTT. Translation gives CASSSGLGTEAFF.

The chain has TRBV9 and TRBJ1-2, with D tentatively TRBD1 (6 bases). The ends were cut back, 3 bases at V and 6 bases at J, with 18 bases in the middle. Per germline, CDR1 SGDLS and CDR2 YYNGEE. This CDR3 contains 15 residues. Here the CDR3 DNA reads TGTGCCAGCAGCGCCGAACCCGGGAACAGGGATGGCTACACCTTC. Its translation: CASSAEPGNRDGYTF.

The J gene is TRBJ2-2, the V gene TRBV9; TRBD1 might be the D (6 bases). The germline CDR1 and CDR2 sequences are SGDLS and YYNGEE. The CDR3 extends over 13 amino acids. V was pared by 3 bases and J by 6 bases, with 9 bases between. The CDR3 sequence is CASSEQGPGELFF. CDR3 coding DNA: TGTGCCAGCAGCGAACAGGGCCCCGGGGAGCTGTTTTTT.